The entry below gives a single T cell receptor beta chain sequence along with its context. This sample is drawn from a study of blood T cell repertoires in COVID-19. Methods used by the authors: Counts of nucleated cells, estimated from reference gene primer amplification, were obtained. Only in-frame clones appear in the TCRdb table, and some are missing; sequencing was by immunoSEQ multiplex PCR. V and J calls and clone size follow that table, whereas D and trimming were derived from the DNA. The sample lists some 180,000 clones, approximately 85% occurring once. J gave up 5 bases and V 6 bases, and 6 bases lay outside the gene matches. CDR3 size: 13 residues. Germline CDR1 LNHDA, CDR2 SQIVND (reference sequence).

This receptor was obtained from a man aged 35 to 55 who had recovered from COVID-19. Specimen: PBMCs or T cells enriched from blood (not recorded which). V is TRBV19 and J is TRBJ1-1, with 7 bases aligning to TRBD1. The CDR3 reads CASRNQGVTEAFF. The CDR3 DNA follows: TGTGCCAGTAGAAATCAGGGGGTAACTGAAGCTTTCTTT.